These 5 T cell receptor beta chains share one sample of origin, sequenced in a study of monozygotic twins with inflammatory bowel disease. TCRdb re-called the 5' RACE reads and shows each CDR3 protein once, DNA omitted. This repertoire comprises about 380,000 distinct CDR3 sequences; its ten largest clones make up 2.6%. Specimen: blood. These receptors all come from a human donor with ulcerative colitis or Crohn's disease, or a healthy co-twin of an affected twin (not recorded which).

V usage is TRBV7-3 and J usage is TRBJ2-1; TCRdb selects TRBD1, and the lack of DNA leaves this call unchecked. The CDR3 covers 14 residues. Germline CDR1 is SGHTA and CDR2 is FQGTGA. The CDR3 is CASSLRGLENEQFF.

CDR3 loop: CASSQLTARGELFF. The chain is built from TRBV4-2 and TRBJ2-2; TCRdb reports TRBD2, a call that lacks DNA to check it against. Germline CDR1 LGHNA, CDR2 YNFKEQ. The CDR3 loop spans 14 amino acids.

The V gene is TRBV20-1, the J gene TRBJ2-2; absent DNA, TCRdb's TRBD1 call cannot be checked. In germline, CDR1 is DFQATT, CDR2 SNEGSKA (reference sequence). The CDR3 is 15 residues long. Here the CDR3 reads CSARIPGAAPGELFF.

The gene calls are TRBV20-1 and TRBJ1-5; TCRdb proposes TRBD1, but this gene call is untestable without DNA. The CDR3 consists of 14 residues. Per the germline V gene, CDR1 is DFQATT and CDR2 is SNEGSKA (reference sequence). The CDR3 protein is CSAARGTSNQPQHF.

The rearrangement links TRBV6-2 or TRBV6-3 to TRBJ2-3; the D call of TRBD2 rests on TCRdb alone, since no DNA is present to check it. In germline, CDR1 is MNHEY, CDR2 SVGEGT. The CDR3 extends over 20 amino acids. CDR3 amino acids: CASSYSPRTARRTSTDTQYF.